This TCR beta chain was captured in a study of blood T cells in healthy people across ages. Whole-study results and caveats: Getting older went along with TCR beta diversity per million T cells dropping roughly linearly.

Germline lookup yields CDR1 DFQATT and CDR2 SNEGSKA (reference sequence). The CDR3 length is 13 residues. Trimming shortened V by 3 bases and J by 4 bases, and 9 bases separated the two germline ends. A word on this clonotype: Its antigen is unidentified.

PCR was performed a second time for roughly 7 to 11 cycles using a sample-barcoded 5' primer and a J-beta primer mix. Researchers report that each sample yielded at least 2.5 million CDR3-containing paired-end reads. One entry per CDR3 protein, called by TCRdb with MiXCR from the 5' RACE reads. The sample yields about 2 million distinct CDR3 sequences, about 50% seen once. This chain joins TRBV20-1 and TRBJ1-4; D ambiguous. The origin of this receptor is a woman aged 40 to 50 in good health. The sample was blood. The CDR3 loop is CSARESINEKLFF. The CDR3 coding sequence is TGCAGTGCTAGGGAATCAATTAATGAAAAACTGTTTTTT.